One sample yielded the 18 T cell receptor beta chains listed below, sequenced in a study of PD-L1 blockade in urothelial cancer. Assay used: immunoSEQ multiplex PCR; TCRdb lists only in-frame clones, some missing. The sample has about 87,000 clones, about four fifths seen once. Regarding time point: pretreatment peripheral blood. The material was PBMCs, obtained around atezolizumab (anti-PD-L1) treatment. These TCRs come from a man in his fifties or sixties with urothelial cancer.

This chain joins TRBV4-3 and TRBJ2-1, with TRBD1 identical over 7 bases. The V and J ends lost 4 bases and 6 bases, in that order; junction bases with no gene match: 9. Germline lookup yields CDR1 LGHNA and CDR2 YSLEER. CDR3 length equals 15 residues. The CDR3 sequence is CASSPGIQGLNEQFF. In DNA, the CDR3 is TGCGCCAGCAGCCCAGGGATACAGGGGCTCAATGAGCAGTTCTTC.

The V gene is TRBV9, the J gene TRBJ2-1; 14 positions match TRBD2. Trimming removed 4 bases from V and 6 bases from J; junction bases left unmatched: 12. Germline V gene data show CDR1 as SGDLS and CDR2 as YYNGEE. The CDR3 runs 18 residues. CDR3 nucleotide sequence: TGTGCCAGCAGCCCCCTGGGACTAGCGGGAGTGTACGGCAATGAGCAGTTCTTC. Protein product: CASSPLGLAGVYGNEQFF.

The chain uses TRBV10-1 and TRBJ2-3; 9 bases align to TRBD1. The V segment lost 5 bases and the J segment 0 bases; nucleotides outside the gene matches: 3. Germline CDR1 reads WNHNN; CDR2 reads SYGVQD (reference sequence). This CDR3 comprises 15 residues. The CDR3 reads CASSPGQGSTDTQYF. CDR3 nucleotide sequence: TGCGCCAGCAGTCCGGGACAGGGTAGCACAGATACGCAGTATTTT.

The chain recombines TRBV30 with TRBJ1-2; TRBD1 matches 7 bases. The CDR3 totals 16 residues. Germline CDR1 GTSNPN, CDR2 SVGIG (reference sequence). Trimming took 3 bases from V and 2 from J; bases not matched to a gene: 12. CDR3 nucleotides: TGTGCCTGGAGCGACAGGGACTTCCCAGTGAACTATGGCTACACCTTC. Encoded protein: CAWSDRDFPVNYGYTF. Supplemented by reference TRBV30 and TRBJ1-2, the full variable domain reads SQTIHQWPATLVQPVGSPLSLECTVEGTSNPNLYWYRQAAGRGLQLLFYSVGIGQISSEVPQNLSASRPQDRQFILSSKKLLLSDSGFYLCAWSDRDFPVNYGYTFGSGTRLTVV.

The J gene is TRBJ1-2, the V gene TRBV28; TRBD1 might be the D (6 bases). Germline values: CDR1 MDHEN, CDR2 SYDVKM. The CDR3 contains 15 residues. The V gene lost 6 bases and the J gene lost 3 bases, with 17 bases spanning the gap. Here the CDR3 reads CASRRASQGDYGYTF. The CDR3 DNA reads as TGTGCCAGCAGGCGCGCTTCACAGGGAGACTATGGCTACACCTTC.

The chain uses TRBV23-1 and TRBJ2-6, with 7 bases identical to TRBD1. TRBV23-1 is treated as an ORF (open reading frame) with a function not yet certain. The V gene end was trimmed by 2 bases and the J gene end by 1 base; junction bases not matched to a gene: 5. The CDR3 has 17 residues. CDR3 sequence reads: CASSQGQASSGANVLTF. CDR3 in DNA: TGCGCCAGCAGTCAAGGACAGGCGTCATCTGGGGCCAACGTCCTGACTTTC.

The V call is TRBV5-6, the J call TRBJ2-7; no firm D call. This CDR3 spans 11 amino acids. Germline V gene sequence: CDR1 SGHDT, CDR2 YYEEEE. Trimming stripped 5 bases from V and 6 bases from J, with 9 bases between. The CDR3 sequence is CASRGGPEQYF. DNA for the CDR3: TGTGCCAGCAGAGGCGGCCCCGAGCAGTACTTC.

This chain uses TRBV28 with TRBJ1-2, with D possibly matching TRBD1 (6 bases). This CDR3 is 12 amino acids long. Trimming stripped 11 bases from V and 4 bases from J, with 14 bases between. Germline V gives CDR1 MDHEN, CDR2 SYDVKM. The CDR3 reads CALSGGGYGYTF. The CDR3 DNA sequence: TGTGCCCTCTCGGGGGGCGGCTATGGCTACACCTTC.

The rearrangement links TRBV5-1 to TRBJ2-5; unclear D gene. V dropped 0 bases and J dropped 2 bases, with 8 bases sitting between them. The CDR3 sequence is 14 residues long. Germline CDR1 reads SGHRS; CDR2 reads YFSETQ. The CDR3: CASSLVSDQETQYF. The CDR3 DNA is TGCGCCAGCAGCTTGGTGTCAGATCAAGAGACCCAGTACTTC.

The rearrangement joins TRBV25-1 to TRBJ1-5; 7 nucleotides line up with TRBD1. Germline CDR1 is MGHDK and CDR2 is SYGVNS. There are 16 residues in the CDR3. The V gene end was trimmed by 6 bases and the J gene end by 2 bases; junction bases not matched to a gene: 10. This CDR3 reads CASSTSTGSGNQPQHF. CDR3 bases: TGTGCCAGCAGCACATCGACAGGGTCCGGCAATCAGCCCCAGCATTTT.

This sequence joins TRBV14 and TRBJ2-1; no clear D. The CDR3 contains 13 residues. Trimming stripped 4 bases from V and 2 bases from J, with 6 bases between. Germline V lookup: CDR1 SGHDN, CDR2 FVKESK. CDR3 loop: CASSPQTYNEQFF. DNA of the CDR3: TGTGCCAGCAGCCCCCAAACCTACAATGAGCAGTTCTTC.

The V gene is TRBV2, the J gene TRBJ2-1, with D maybe TRBD2 (6 bases). Deletions cut 8 bases from V and 15 bases from J, with 17 bases between. CDR1 SNHLY and CDR2 FYNNEI come from the germline V gene. The CDR3 covers 11 residues. CDR3 nucleotides: TGTGCCAGCGGGACTTCTCGTCGGGCGTTCTTC. Its translation is CASGTSRRAFF. Drawing the rest from reference TRBV2 and TRBJ2-1, the complete variable domain is EPEVTQTPSHQVTQMGQEVILRCVPISNHLYFYWYRQILGQKVEFLVSFYNNEISEKSEIFDDQFSVERPDGSNFTLKIRSTKLEDSAMYFCASGTSRRAFFGPGTRLTVL.

The chain has TRBV28 and TRBJ2-7; 10 bases are shared with TRBD1. CDR1 and CDR2 (germline): MDHEN, SYDVKM. CDR3 length: 16 residues. The V and J ends lost 5 bases and 4 bases, in that order; junction bases with no gene match: 11. The CDR3 bases are TGTGCCAGCAGTCCATCCACGACAGGGGGCAGATACGAGCAGTACTTC. This codes for CASSPSTTGGRYEQYF.

The rearrangement joins TRBV21-1 to TRBJ2-7; the table's D call TRBD1 went unverified against the DNA. TRBV21-1 is designated a pseudogene. This CDR3 is built from 17 residues. The CDR3 DNA reads TGTGCCAGCAGCAAAGAAGAGACAGGGAAGGGTACCTACGAGCAGTACTTC. It yields the protein CASSKEETGKGTYEQYF.

The gene calls are TRBV19 and TRBJ1-5; D is perhaps TRBD1 (6 bases). The V and J ends lost 3 bases and 0 bases respectively, with 12 bases between them. Germline V gives CDR1 LNHDA, CDR2 SQIVND (reference sequence). This CDR3 is 16 amino acids long. The CDR3 protein is CASSIGTPYSNQPQHF. CDR3 sequence (DNA): TGTGCCAGTAGTATCGGGACACCATATAGCAATCAGCCCCAGCATTTT.

J is TRBJ2-1 and V is TRBV5-1, with 13 bases lining up with TRBD2. Germline CDR1 and CDR2: SGHRS and YFSETQ. V trimming: 3 bases; J trimming: 3 bases; junction bases outside the gene matches: 3. This CDR3 spans 16 amino acids. The CDR3 region is CASSSRTSGGYNEQFF. CDR3 nucleotides: TGCGCCAGCAGCTCCCGGACTAGCGGGGGCTACAATGAGCAGTTCTTC. The full variable domain, rest sourced from reference TRBV5-1 and TRBJ2-1, is KAGVTQTPRYLIKTRGQQVTLSCSPISGHRSVSWYQQTPGQGLQFLFEYFSETQRNKGNFPGRFSGRQFSNSRSEMNVSTLELGDSALYLCASSSRTSGGYNEQFFGPGTRLTVL.

This chain joins TRBV30 and TRBJ1-2; a weak D match, TRBD1 (5 bases). Germline V gives CDR1 GTSNPN, CDR2 SVGIG (reference sequence). CDR3 length equals 15 residues. V was trimmed by 0 bases and J by 2 bases, leaving 13 bases between them. The CDR3 here is CAWSVQVEVNYGYTF. CDR3 DNA sequence: TGTGCCTGGAGTGTACAGGTTGAGGTGAACTATGGCTACACCTTC.

The chain joins TRBV5-1 to TRBJ2-2, with D unresolved. V lost 2 bases and J 6 bases, leaving 8 bases between the germline ends. Germline CDR1 SGHRS, CDR2 YFSETQ. The CDR3 spans 13 residues. The CDR3 region has the DNA TGCGCCAGCAGCTTCTCCGGTTCCGGGGAGCTGTTTTTT. This sequence encodes CASSFSGSGELFF.